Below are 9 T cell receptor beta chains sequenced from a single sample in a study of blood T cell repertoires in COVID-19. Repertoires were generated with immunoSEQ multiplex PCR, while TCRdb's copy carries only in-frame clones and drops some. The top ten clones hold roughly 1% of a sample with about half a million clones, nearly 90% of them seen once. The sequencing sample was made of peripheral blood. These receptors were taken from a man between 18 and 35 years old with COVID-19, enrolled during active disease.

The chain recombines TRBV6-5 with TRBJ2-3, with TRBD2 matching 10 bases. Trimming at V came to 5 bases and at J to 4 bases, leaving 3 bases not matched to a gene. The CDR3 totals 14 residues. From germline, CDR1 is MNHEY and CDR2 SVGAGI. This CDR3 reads CASSLGTSADTQYF. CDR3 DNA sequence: TGTGCCAGCAGTCTCGGGACTAGCGCAGATACGCAGTATTTT.

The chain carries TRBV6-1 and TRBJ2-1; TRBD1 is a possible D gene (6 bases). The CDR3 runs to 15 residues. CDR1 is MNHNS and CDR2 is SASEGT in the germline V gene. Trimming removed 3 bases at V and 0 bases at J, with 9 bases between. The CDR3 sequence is CASSDGGRSYNEQFF. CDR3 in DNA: TGTGCCAGCAGTGATGGGGGCCGCTCCTACAATGAGCAGTTCTTC.

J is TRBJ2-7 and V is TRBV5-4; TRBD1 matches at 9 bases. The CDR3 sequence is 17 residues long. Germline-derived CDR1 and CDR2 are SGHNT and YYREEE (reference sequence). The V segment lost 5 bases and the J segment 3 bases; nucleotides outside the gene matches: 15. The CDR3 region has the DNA TGTGCCAGCAGATCCGGGACAGGGCCCGAACACCTCTACGAGCAGTACTTC. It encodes CASRSGTGPEHLYEQYF.

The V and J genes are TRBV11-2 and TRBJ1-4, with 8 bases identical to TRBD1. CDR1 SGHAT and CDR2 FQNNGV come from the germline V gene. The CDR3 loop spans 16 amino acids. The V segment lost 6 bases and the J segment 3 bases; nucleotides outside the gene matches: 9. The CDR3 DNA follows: TGTGCCAGCAGTCAGGGGGCTTGGGGGGCTAATGAAAAACTGTTTTTT. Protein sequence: CASSQGAWGANEKLFF.

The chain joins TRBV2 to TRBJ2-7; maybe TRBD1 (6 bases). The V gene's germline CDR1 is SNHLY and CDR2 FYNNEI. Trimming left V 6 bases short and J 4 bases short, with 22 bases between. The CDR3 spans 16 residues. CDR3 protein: CASRTRDILIIYEQYF. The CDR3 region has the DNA TGTGCCAGCAGAACCCGGGACATACTTATCATTTACGAGCAGTACTTC.

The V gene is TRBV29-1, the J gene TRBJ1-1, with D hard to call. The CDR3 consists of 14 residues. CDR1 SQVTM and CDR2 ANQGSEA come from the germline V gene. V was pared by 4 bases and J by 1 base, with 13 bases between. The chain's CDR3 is CSVGTRESNTEAFF. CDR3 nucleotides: TGCAGCGTTGGTACTCGGGAGTCGAACACTGAAGCTTTCTTT. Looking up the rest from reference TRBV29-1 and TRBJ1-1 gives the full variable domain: SAVISQKPSRDICQRGTSLTIQCQVDSQVTMMFWYRQQPGQSLTLIATANQGSEATYESGFVIDKFPISRPNLTFSTLTVSNMSPEDSSIYLCSVGTRESNTEAFFGQGTRLTVV.

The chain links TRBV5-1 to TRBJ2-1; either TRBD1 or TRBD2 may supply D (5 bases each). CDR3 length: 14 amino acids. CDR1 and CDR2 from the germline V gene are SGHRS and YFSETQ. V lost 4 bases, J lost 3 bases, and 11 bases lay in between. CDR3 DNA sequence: TGCGCCAGCAGCCTGGGGGAGCACTACAATGAGCAGTTCTTC. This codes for CASSLGEHYNEQFF.

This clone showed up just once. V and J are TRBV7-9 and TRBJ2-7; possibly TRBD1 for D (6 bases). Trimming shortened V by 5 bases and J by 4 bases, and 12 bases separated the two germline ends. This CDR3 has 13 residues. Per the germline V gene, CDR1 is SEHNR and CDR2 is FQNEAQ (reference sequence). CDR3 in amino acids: CASSPTGSYEQYF. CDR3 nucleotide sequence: TGTGCCAGCAGCCCGACAGGATCTTACGAGCAGTACTTC. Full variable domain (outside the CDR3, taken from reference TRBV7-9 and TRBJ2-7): DTGVSQNPRHKITKRGQNVTFRCDPISEHNRLYWYRQTLGQGPEFLTYFQNEAQLEKSRLLSDRFSAERPKGSFSTLEIQRTEQGDSAMYLCASSPTGSYEQYFGPGTRLTVT.

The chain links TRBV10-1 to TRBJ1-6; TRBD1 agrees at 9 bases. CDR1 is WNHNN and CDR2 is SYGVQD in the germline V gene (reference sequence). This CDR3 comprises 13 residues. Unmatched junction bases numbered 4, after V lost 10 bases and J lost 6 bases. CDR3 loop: CANPGQGNSPLHF. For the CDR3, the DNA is TGCGCCAACCCGGGACAGGGTAATTCACCCCTCCACTTT.